This T cell receptor (beta chain) appears in the sequencing data of a study of CD8 T cells in ankylosing spondylitis. MiXCR was run by TCRdb on the 5' RACE reads, yielding one entry per CDR3 protein. This sample has 300,000 to 350,000 distinct CDR3 sequences, with about a fifth found just once. Study-wide points: Enrichment of disease-linked clones was reportedly significant in matched ankylosing spondylitis synovial fluid. Disease-linked clones proved CD8+ and comparatively uncommon in peripheral blood. Previous work reported some of these motif variants in the synovial fluid and blood of reactive arthritis.

A remark on this clonotype: The antigen remains unidentified.

V trimming: 6 bases; J trimming: 0 bases; junction bases outside the gene matches: 4. CDR1 and CDR2 from the germline V gene are MNHEY and SMNVEV (reference sequence). This CDR3 is built from 14 residues. The V gene is TRBV27, the J gene TRBJ2-7, with 8 bases that match TRBD2. The sample comprised blood, either unsorted or a sorted T cell fraction (not recorded which). This sequence originates from a female donor with ankylosing spondylitis or in good health (not recorded which). CDR3 sequence (DNA): TGTGCCAGCAGGCCTAGCGGGTTCTCCTACGAGCAGTACTTC. It yields the protein CASRPSGFSYEQYF.